This TCR beta chain was captured in a study of T cell responses to AZD1222 COVID-19 vaccine. As regards this clone: Its antigen is currently unknown.

Germline CDR1 SGHTA, CDR2 FQGNSA. The CDR3 runs 15 residues. The V segment lost 2 bases and the J segment 5 bases; nucleotides outside the gene matches: 9. General study findings and limits: With two AZD1222 doses given, Spike-specific TCR breadth and depth both rose. Spike-spanning, vaccine-associated CD4 TCRs were dominant at 160-218 and 743-854. Close to half of spike-specific TCRs reportedly recognize unmutated variant regions.

Profiling relied on immunoSEQ multiplex PCR, and the TCRdb table lists in-frame clones only, not all of them. The sample yields around 110,000 clones, about nine tenths seen once. This chain connects TRBV7-2 to TRBJ2-7, with 7 bases matching TRBD1. This TCR came from an adult in good health. Specimen: peripheral blood, collected on day 0 of AZD1222 vaccination. The CDR3 protein is CASSLRFDRVNEQYF. The CDR3, as DNA: TGTGCCAGCAGCTTACGATTCGACAGGGTTAACGAGCAGTACTTC.